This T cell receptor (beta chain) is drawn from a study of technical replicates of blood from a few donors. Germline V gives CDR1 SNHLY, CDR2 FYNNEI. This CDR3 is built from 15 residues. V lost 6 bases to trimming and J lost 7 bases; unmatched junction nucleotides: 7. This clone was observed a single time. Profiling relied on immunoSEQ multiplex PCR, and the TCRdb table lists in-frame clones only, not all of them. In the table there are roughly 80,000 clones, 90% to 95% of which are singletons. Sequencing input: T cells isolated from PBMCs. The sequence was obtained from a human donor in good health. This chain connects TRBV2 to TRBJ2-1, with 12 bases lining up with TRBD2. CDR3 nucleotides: TGTGCCAGCAGGCTCCTAGCGGGAGGGCCGAATGAGCAGTTCTTC. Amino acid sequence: CASRLLAGGPNEQFF.